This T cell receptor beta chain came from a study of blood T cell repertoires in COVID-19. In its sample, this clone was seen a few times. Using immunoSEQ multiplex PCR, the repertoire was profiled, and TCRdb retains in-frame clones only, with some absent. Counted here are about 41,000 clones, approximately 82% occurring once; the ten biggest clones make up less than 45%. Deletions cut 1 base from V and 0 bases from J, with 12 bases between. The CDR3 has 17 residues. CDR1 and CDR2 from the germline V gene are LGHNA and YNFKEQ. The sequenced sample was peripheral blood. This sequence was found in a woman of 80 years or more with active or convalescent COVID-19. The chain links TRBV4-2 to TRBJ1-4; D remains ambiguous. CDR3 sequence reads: CASSQVPNSATNEKLFF. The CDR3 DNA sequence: TGTGCCAGCAGCCAAGTTCCGAACAGTGCAACTAATGAAAAACTGTTTTTT.